The 13 T cell receptor beta chains below come from one sample, sequenced in a study of blood T cell repertoires in COVID-19. TCRdb's copy holds only in-frame clones and misses some; the assay was immunoSEQ multiplex PCR. There are hundreds of thousands of clones in the sample; almost 85% occur only once, and approximately 1.9% lies in the top ten. The sequenced material came from peripheral blood. The receptors originated from a woman of 80 years or more with acute or convalescent COVID-19.

This clone was observed at least ten times. The genes are TRBV27 and TRBJ1-3; the match to TRBD1 covers 7 bases. Germline values: CDR1 MNHEY, CDR2 SMNVEV (reference sequence). The CDR3 covers 14 residues. V lost 8 bases, J lost 3 bases, and 7 bases stayed unmatched. The CDR3 bases are TGTGCCAGCCGACCAAGGGGGCTTGGAAACACCATATATTTT. Residues: CASRPRGLGNTIYF.

The V and J genes are TRBV19 and TRBJ1-2; 7 bases fit TRBD1. Germline CDR1 is LNHDA and CDR2 is SQIVND (reference sequence). V lost 3 bases to trimming and J lost 8 bases; unmatched junction nucleotides: 9. The CDR3 extends over 14 amino acids. CDR3 region: CASSIPGTAKGYTF. The CDR3 DNA reads as TGTGCCAGTAGTATCCCGGGGACAGCGAAAGGCTACACCTTC.

The rearrangement joins TRBV19 to TRBJ1-4; D is perhaps TRBD1 (5 bases). CDR1 is LNHDA, CDR2 SQIVND, per germline (reference sequence). This CDR3 region has 16 residues. The V gene lost 5 bases and the J gene lost 5 bases, with 18 bases spanning the gap. The CDR3 here is CASSPPDTALNEKLFF. The CDR3 nucleotides read TGTGCCAGTAGTCCTCCGGACACGGCACTAAATGAAAAACTGTTTTTT.

The V and J genes are TRBV5-1 and TRBJ1-5; TRBD1 matches 8 bases. V shed 0 bases and J 6 bases; nucleotides not matched to a gene: 2. Germline loops: CDR1 SGHRS, CDR2 YFSETQ. CDR3 length: 14 amino acids. The CDR3 bases are TGCGCCAGCAGCTTGGGCACAGGGGGTCAGCCCCAGCATTTT. As protein: CASSLGTGGQPQHF.

J is TRBJ1-1 and V is TRBV5-1, with 9 bases matching TRBD1. Per the germline V gene, CDR1 is SGHRS and CDR2 is YFSETQ. The CDR3 is 16 amino acids. V shed 0 bases, J shed 6 bases, and the junction held 9 bases outside the gene matches. The CDR3 nucleotides read TGCGCCAGCAGCTTGGAAGGGACAGGGAGGTCGCCTGAAGCTTTCTTT. Protein: CASSLEGTGRSPEAFF.

J is TRBJ2-7 and V is TRBV2; TRBD2 matches at 8 bases. The germline gives CDR1 SNHLY, CDR2 FYNNEI. With V trimmed by 3 bases and J by 2 bases, 6 bases remained unmatched. This CDR3 has 15 amino acids. The CDR3 spells CASSEHGGAAYEQYF. The CDR3, as DNA: TGTGCCAGCAGTGAGCACGGGGGGGCCGCCTACGAGCAGTACTTC.

This clone was found once. The chain has TRBV10-3 and TRBJ2-7; 9 bases align to TRBD1. CDR1 and CDR2 from the germline V gene are ENHRY and SYGVKD. The CDR3 is made up of 12 amino acids. V trimming: 1 base; J trimming: 10 bases; junction bases outside the gene matches: 2. This chain's CDR3 is CAISEFTGGQYF. Here the CDR3 DNA reads TGTGCCATCAGTGAGTTTACAGGGGGCCAGTACTTC.

DNA for the CDR3: TGTGCCAGCAGTGGTGGTTGGGCCGAGACCCAGTACTTC. Its translation is CASSGGWAETQYF. The genes are TRBV2 and TRBJ2-5; the D is unclear. The CDR3 loop spans 13 amino acids. Germline-derived CDR1 and CDR2 are SNHLY and FYNNEI. Trimming stripped 4 bases from V and 5 bases from J, with 11 bases between.

In its sample, this clone was seen a few times. The V and J genes are TRBV6-2 or TRBV6-3 and TRBJ1-2, with TRBD1 matching over 7 bases. The CDR3 totals 15 residues. Germline V gene lookup returns CDR1 MNHEY and CDR2 SVGEGT. V shed 2 bases and J 8 bases; nucleotides not matched to a gene: 11. This CDR3 reads CASSYGGGAALGYTF. CDR3 nucleotides: TGTGCCAGCAGTTACGGAGGGGGCGCGGCGTTGGGCTACACCTTC.

V and J are TRBV2 and TRBJ1-2; TRBD1 agrees at 12 bases. Germline V gene lookup returns CDR1 SNHLY and CDR2 FYNNEI. There are 16 residues in the CDR3. V was pared by 6 bases and J by 8 bases, with 13 bases of the junction left unmatched. CDR3 sequence reads: CASSDPGQGASIGYTF. As DNA, the CDR3 is TGTGCCAGCAGCGATCCGGGACAGGGGGCGTCTATAGGCTACACCTTC.

For this clone: Additional DNA sequences in this sample encode the identical CDR3. The chain links TRBV7-8 to TRBJ2-1, with D possibly TRBD1 on 5 matching bases. Germline lookup yields CDR1 SGHVS and CDR2 FQNEAQ. Trimming left V 5 bases short and J 4 bases short, with 18 bases between. The CDR3 covers 16 residues. The CDR3 region is CASSNSRVPPYNEQFF. CDR3 DNA sequence: TGTGCCAGCAGCAATTCCAGGGTCCCTCCATACAATGAGCAGTTCTTC.

The rearrangement links TRBV15 to TRBJ2-5, with 7 nucleotides matching TRBD1. The V gene end was trimmed by 0 bases and the J gene end by 2 bases; junction bases not matched to a gene: 6. Germline V gives CDR1 LNHNV, CDR2 YYDKDF (reference sequence). The CDR3 runs to 16 residues. CDR3 protein: CATSRDSTGVQETQYF. For the CDR3, the DNA is TGTGCCACCAGCAGAGATAGCACAGGGGTTCAAGAGACCCAGTACTTC.

The sample holds a few counts of this clone. The chain employs TRBV28 and TRBJ2-1; 9 bases agree with TRBD2. Germline V gene sequence: CDR1 MDHEN, CDR2 SYDVKM. CDR3 length equals 14 residues. J was trimmed by 8 bases and V by 6 bases; bases with no gene match: 8. The CDR3 here is CASRFLAGEYEQFF. The CDR3 DNA reads TGTGCCAGCAGGTTCTTAGCGGGAGAGTATGAGCAGTTCTTC.